This T cell receptor beta chain was found in a study of Ad26.COV2.S vaccination and SARS-CoV-2 variants (dated by TCRdb to the early 2020s). Regarding the complete study: Vaccine-arm donors were drawn from COV1001, a multicentre, randomized, double-blind, placebo-controlled phase I-IIa trial of Ad26.COV2.S in healthy adults. Ad26.COV2.S was given intramuscularly at 5x10^10 or 1x10^11 viral particles, as a single shot or as two shots 56 days apart. TCRbeta repertoire sequencing was used to assess the specificity and breadth of SARS-CoV-2-reactive T cell receptors after Ad26.COV2.S vaccination. A total of around 32 samples were included in the TCR-sequenced set, comprising around 20 Ad26.COV2.S vaccine recipients, 5 placebo recipients and 8 SARS-CoV-2 convalescent individuals. Participants in the trial were split at random into five groups of five each, receiving low-dose or high-dose Ad26.COV2.S once or twice, or else placebo on both occasions. Investigators remained blinded to trial group allocation during experiments and outcome assessment. What the study reported, not specific to this receptor: Substantial breadth of spike-specific CD8+ and CD4+ T cell responses was reported after vaccination. The study was not powered for comparison of responses between vaccine doses or regimens. Comparable non-spike TCR breadth was observed between vaccine and placebo recipients, consistent with only spike being contained in the vaccine. The authors noted that total T cell responses may have been underestimated by the TCR breadth and depth analyses. Compared with placebo recipients, Ad26.COV2.S recipients showed higher spike-specific TCR breadth (P = 0.0014).

Note on this clone: Its binding antigen is unknown. Per-base quality was not reported, and no clone a single base away is much larger than it.

The immunoSEQ Assay was used to sequence TCRbeta CDR3 regions. After extraction, genomic DNA underwent amplification by bias-controlled multiplex PCR, followed by high-throughput sequencing. The authors processed their data as follows. To quantify the absolute abundance of each unique TCRbeta CDR3 region, sequences were collapsed and filtered. T cell fraction was estimated by normalizing TCRbeta template counts to usable DNA, with usable DNA measured through amplification of reference genes found in all nucleated cells. Repertoire TCRs were annotated as SARS-CoV-2-specific when V gene, CDR3 amino acid sequence and J gene were exactly matched to a known reactive TCR set. The reference SARS-CoV-2 TCR set was derived from MIRA and filtered for enrichment in COVID-19-positive ImmuneCODE repertoires, a step that removed public or cross-reactive TCRs. Using the MIRA antigens, annotated TCRs were further analysed by specific ORF or by position within an ORF. Depth was the summed frequency of annotated unique rearrangements, while breadth was defined as annotated unique rearrangements over total unique productive rearrangements. TCR breadth was compared between groups using two-sided Wilcoxon rank-sum tests. As stored in TCRdb, this immuneACCESS dataset retains in-frame rearrangements with V and J assigned. A fraction of the clones does not appear; measured against another copy, unresolved V genes explain less than half of the discrepancy, and the remainder lacks a known reason. That table gives V, J and clone size, and the DNA gave D and trimming. The sample table lists roughly 700,000 clones, around 92% of them with a count of one. About 1.5% of the sample rests with the top ten.

The intended sense of this specimen's treatment or condition label: roughly 19 received Ad26.COV2.S at low or high dose, single or two shots; about 5 received placebo; per-sample allocation not given. Repertoires of vaccine and placebo recipients were sequenced from samples collected on day 63 after the first injection. In Cohort 1b, about two dozen adults aged 18-55 years were enrolled at a single site in Boston, USA, between 29 July and 7 August 2020. Ad26.COV2.S was a replication-incompetent adenovirus type 26 vector expressing a prefusion-stabilized SARS-CoV-2 spike protein from the original Wuhan strain. The CDR3 goes from the cysteine to the phenylalanine over 15 residues. Here the CDR3 DNA is all that survives: 45 bases in frame from base 1. V trim: 0 bases; J trim: 4 bases; unmatched bases: 3. As encoded in the germline V gene, CDR1 is WSHSY while CDR2 is SAAADI.

The TCR was taken from a person aged 18-60 years who received the Ad26.COV2.S COVID-19 vaccine or a placebo. Here the sequenced sample was peripheral blood, taken in a trial of Ad26.COV2.S vaccine versus placebo. Recombination joined TRBV10-2 with TRBJ1-5, with TRBD1 matching 7 junction bases. The DNA sequence is TGCGCCAGCAGTGAGTCAACAGGGGCGAATCAGCCCCAGCATTTT. It is translated as CASSESTGANQPQHF.